Included here is one T cell receptor (beta chain) sequence, with context. The antigen is undetermined. The time point was: peripheral blood 6 weeks after treatment start. CDR3 length: 18 amino acids. Per germline, CDR1 SGHRS and CDR2 YFSETQ. V dropped 2 bases and J dropped 4; count of bases not matched to a gene: 10. This record comes from a study of PD-L1 blockade in urothelial cancer. Across the whole study: Male sex and bladder-origin urothelial cancer were recorded for about 90% of the roughly 30 patients. Whole-study findings and limits: In blood sampled pretreatment, TCR clonality below the median predicted better survival.

The table came from immunoSEQ multiplex PCR; TCRdb's copy has only in-frame clones and leaves some out. This table holds roughly 45,000 clones, around 80% found once. The J gene is TRBJ2-2, the V gene TRBV5-1, with 11 bases that match TRBD2. The sequence was collected from a man between 65 and 85 years old with urothelial cancer. This sample comprised PBMCs, obtained around atezolizumab (anti-PD-L1) treatment. Written as DNA, the CDR3 is TGCGCCAGCAGCTTACTAGCGGGAGCTACCAGGGGCACCGGGGAGCTGTTTTTT. It specifies CASSLLAGATRGTGELFF.